Listed here is a single T cell receptor beta chain. Its antigen is unknown. One junction end does not reproduce the germline sequence, and a read error may be involved. The method behind the library was multiplex PCR. TCRdb lists the instrument as Illumina HiSeq 2500. Following protocols modified from ARM-PCR, the researchers constructed TCRbeta libraries through three rounds of nested PCR with primers (Table S4). Before sequencing, PCR products in the 200-500 bp range were cut out of the gel and cleaned up using the QIAquick gel extraction kit. In the source study's methods: Trimmomatic was used to clean the reads, FLASH was used to merge the reads into complete CDR3 sequences, and MiTCR was used to assign the reads to V(D)J germline segments. Clonal diversity was calculated as the inverse Simpson's index using VDJtools. In-frame sequences lacking a premature stop codon were counted as productive reads. TCRdb took the public reads, trimmed them with fastp at Q25, ran MiXCR for clone calling and kept in-frame beta chains. Rows are unified per CDR3 protein, each entry keeping the most common DNA and genes. TCRdb's processing, not the authors' own work, is the source of the V and J calls. This sample comprises 200,000 or so distinct CDR3 sequences, 71% of them detected only once. Of the sample, 25% is held by the ten largest clones.

The sample comes from a study of tumor and adjacent non-tumor tissue in lung cancer (dated by TCRdb to 2016 to 2018). The study in broad terms: Patients with adenocarcinoma (about twelve), squamous cell carcinoma (2) and small cell lung cancer (1) were included in the cohort. Ages among the approximately 15 patients ranged from roughly 31 to 80 years, there were 10 or so men and 5 women, and disease was at TNM stage I to III. Sequencing generated a total of 95 million to 150 million productive TCRbeta reads, averaging around 4.2 million reads per sample. Using bulk TCRbeta repertoires from roughly 14 lung cancer patients, the study set lung tumor tissue side by side with matched distant non-tumor lung tissue. For each patient, one tumor sample and one normal lung sample were taken, giving about 29 paired specimens that underwent TCRbeta CDR3 sequencing.

From its cysteine to its phenylalanine, the CDR3 spans 12 amino acids. Only the CDR3 DNA is retained, 36 bases long and in frame from the first base. RNA was isolated from bulk, unsorted tissue, and RNA quality was assessed with a NanoDrop ND-1000 and an Agilent 2100. The donors were newly diagnosed lung cancer patients admitted for thoracic surgery in China from August to November 2014 who had not received prior chemotherapy. Patients who had received previous radiotherapy or chemotherapy, or who had another concurrent cancer, were excluded from the study. Pieces of surgical tissue measuring roughly 1-2.1 cm3 were kept in RNAlater solution and held at -80 degrees C until needed. General conclusions and limits of the study: In normal lung, the top 100 clones accounted for a significantly larger cumulative share of the repertoire than in tumor tissue. The methods do not name the sequencing platform or mention unique molecular identifiers. Significantly higher TCR diversity was found in younger patients, and higher tumor TCR diversity was associated with shorter overall and disease-free survival. Tumor tissue showed significantly higher TCR diversity (inverse Simpson) than normal lung tissue, at around 450 vs 150 (P = 0.0075, Mann-Whitney U test). Peripheral blood was not sequenced, so blood TCRbeta repertoires in these lung cancer patients were not examined. Only about 15 patients were included in the cohort, and the need for larger samples and more detailed clinical data was noted by the authors.

Sequences were obtained from lung tumor tissue. The TCR sequence derives from a man aged 60 to 69 with non-small cell lung cancer. The rearrangement combines TRBV12-3 or TRBV12-4 with TRBJ1-1, with the D gene too uncertain to name. In nucleotides, the sequence is TGTGCCAGCAACGAGGATCACACTGTAGCTTTCTTT. It is translated as CASNEDHTVAFF.